This TCR beta chain derives from a study of CD8+ T cells in alopecia areata. In the study overall: Tofacitinib continued for 6 to 18 months and was then withheld for 6 months.

Treatment denoted: oral pan-JAK inhibitor, 5-10 mg twice daily. PBMCs provided sorted CD4+ and CD8+ T cells. Study-wide findings and caveats: Affected lesional scalp, above all in alopecia totalis/universalis, was more clonal than normal scalp. Patients shared TCRs less clearly than mice did, possibly owing to HLA.

The J segment lost 6 bases and the V segment lost 7 bases, leaving 21 bases of the junction unmatched. The CDR3 length is 19 residues. CDR1 SGHRS and CDR2 YFSETQ come from the germline V gene. On this clone: Its antigen remains unidentified.

Sequencing relied on a cDNA template that was reverse transcribed from extracted RNA. Sequencing was performed with immunoSEQ multiplex PCR; in TCRdb, only in-frame clones are kept and a portion is missing. The data show roughly 100,000 clones, with approximately 84% seen just once and approximately 12% held by the top ten. This receptor was identified in a human donor with alopecia areata. The rearrangement uses TRBV5-1 and TRBJ2-2, with 10 bases identical to TRBD1. The sample consisted of CD8+ T cells sorted from blood, taken at roughly week 30, from a patient treated with tofacitinib. The chain's CDR3 is CASRASLNTDRGPAGELFF. The CDR3 DNA sequence: TGCGCCAGCCGGGCATCACTAAACACCGACAGGGGGCCGGCCGGGGAGCTGTTTTTT.